This T cell receptor (beta chain) was documented in a study of shared clonotypes between healthy human individuals. This clone was detected only once. The germline V gene encodes CDR1 SNHLY and CDR2 FYNNEI. Trimming removed 6 bases from V and 2 bases from J, with 23 bases in between. The CDR3 consists of 19 residues. Measured with immunoSEQ multiplex PCR; TCRdb has only the in-frame clones, and not every one. This sample yields around 100,000 clones, of which about 67% are seen a single time; 24% belongs to the top ten. V is TRBV2 and J is TRBJ2-6; D is perhaps TRBD1 (6 bases). The source is a woman in her twenties or thirties in good health. Sequenced material: memory CD8+ T cells sorted from blood. The subset was: CD45RO+ cells pooled with CCR7-negative TemRA cells. CDR3 protein: CASSSPRDRRDTGANVLTF. CDR3 bases: TGTGCCAGCAGCTCTCCCCGAGACAGGCGTGATACTGGGGCCAACGTCCTGACTTTC.